A selection of T cell receptor beta chains follows, all from one sample in a study of blood T cell repertoires in COVID-19. TCRdb's table, derived via immunoSEQ multiplex PCR, lists solely in-frame clones and lacks some. The table has under 400,000 clones, approximately 89% seen once. Source material: peripheral blood. These receptor sequences come from a woman aged 25 to 39 with COVID-19, enrolled during active disease. The CDR3 runs from the conserved cysteine through the conserved F or W. D genes are given only for firm matches. For some rows the clone size is stated as once, few or many, or as a class when expanded; others skip it.

D gene: TRBD1; J gene: TRBJ2-3; clone size: NA; V gene: TRBV2; CDR3 DNA: TGTGCCAGCAGCGCCGTTGGGACAGTCACAGATACGCAGTATTTT; CDR3 protein: CASSAVGTVTDTQYF
D gene: TRBD1; J gene: TRBJ1-2; clone size: NA; V gene: TRBV3-1/TRBV3-2; CDR3 DNA: TGTGCCAGCAGCCAAGATCAGCCGACAGGGGGGCCCGGCTACACCTTC; CDR3 protein: CASSQDQPTGGPGYTF
D gene: TRBD2; J gene: TRBJ2-2; clone size: NA; V gene: TRBV27; CDR3 DNA: TGTGCCAGCACCCTCTCGACTAGCGGTAGCGGGGAGCTGTTTTTT; CDR3 protein: CASTLSTSGSGELFF
D gene: TRBD2; J gene: TRBJ2-5; clone size: NA; V gene: TRBV5-1; CDR3 DNA: TGCGCCAGCAGCTTGGTGACTAGCGACCAAGAGACCCAGTACTTC; CDR3 protein: CASSLVTSDQETQYF
D gene: TRBD1; J gene: TRBJ2-7; clone size: NA; V gene: TRBV11-2; CDR3 DNA: TGTGCCAGCAGCCCGACAGGGATATACTCCTACGAGCAGTACTTC; CDR3 protein: CASSPTGIYSYEQYF
D gene: TRBD1; J gene: TRBJ1-4; clone size: NA; V gene: TRBV30; CDR3 DNA: TGTGCCTGGAGGAAGGACAGGGTTGGTGAAAAACTGTTTTTT; CDR3 protein: CAWRKDRVGEKLFF
D gene: TRBD1; J gene: TRBJ1-2; clone size: NA; V gene: TRBV6-1; CDR3 DNA: TGTGCCAGCAGTGAAGCAGGGGGCAGTAACTATGGCTACACCTTC; CDR3 protein: CASSEAGGSNYGYTF
D gene: NA; J gene: TRBJ1-2; clone size: NA; V gene: TRBV6-2/TRBV6-3; CDR3 DNA: TGTGCCAGCAGTTACGTCCTTCAACAGGTGGGCCATGGCTACACCTTC; CDR3 protein: CASSYVLQQVGHGYTF
D gene: TRBD2; J gene: TRBJ2-1; clone size: NA; V gene: TRBV11-2; CDR3 DNA: TGTGCCAGCAGCTCTGACGGGACTAGCGGGAGATCTGAAAATGAGCAGTTCTTC; CDR3 protein: CASSSDGTSGRSENEQFF
D gene: NA; J gene: TRBJ2-5; clone size: NA; V gene: TRBV19; CDR3 DNA: TGTGCCAGTAGTATCGGTCAAAGCCAAGAGACCCAGTACTTC; CDR3 protein: CASSIGQSQETQYF
D gene: NA; J gene: TRBJ1-2; clone size: NA; V gene: TRBV6-1; CDR3 DNA: TGTGCCAGCAGTGACACAGACTATGGCTACACCTTC; CDR3 protein: CASSDTDYGYTF
D gene: TRBD1; J gene: TRBJ2-7; clone size: NA; V gene: TRBV5-1; CDR3 DNA: TGCGCCAGCAGCTTAGAGACAGGGACGTTTTTAGAGCAGTACTTC; CDR3 protein: CASSLETGTFLEQYF
D gene: TRBD1; J gene: TRBJ2-5; clone size: NA; V gene: TRBV27; CDR3 DNA: TGTGCCTCCGCGCGGGGTCAGGGGGCAGCCCAAGAGACCCAGTACTTC; CDR3 protein: CASARGQGAAQETQYF
D gene: TRBD1; J gene: TRBJ1-2; clone size: NA; V gene: TRBV27; CDR3 DNA: TGTGCCAGCAAGCGTCCGGGACAGGGTCATGGCTACACCTTC; CDR3 protein: CASKRPGQGHGYTF
D gene: TRBD1; J gene: TRBJ1-2; clone size: NA; V gene: TRBV7-9; CDR3 DNA: TGTGCCAGCAGCTTATCCCGGACAGGGGGAAACTATGGCTACACCTTC; CDR3 protein: CASSLSRTGGNYGYTF
D gene: NA; J gene: TRBJ2-7; clone size: NA; V gene: TRBV10-1; CDR3 DNA: TGCGCCAGCAGTGATGCAGACTCCTACGAGCAGTACTTC; CDR3 protein: CASSDADSYEQYF
D gene: TRBD1; J gene: TRBJ1-4; clone size: once; V gene: TRBV18; CDR3 DNA: TGTGCCAGCTCACCACTAACCGGGACAGGGAGTGAAAAACTGTTTTTT; CDR3 protein: CASSPLTGTGSEKLFF
D gene: NA; J gene: TRBJ2-3; clone size: few; V gene: TRBV7-9; CDR3 DNA: TGTGCCAGCAGCGACTCCCTTGACTTCACAGATACGCAGTATTTT; CDR3 protein: CASSDSLDFTDTQYF
D gene: TRBD2; J gene: TRBJ2-3; clone size: NA; V gene: TRBV27; CDR3 DNA: TGTGCCAGCAGTCCGACTCCTAGCGGGAGCACAGATACGCAGTATTTT; CDR3 protein: CASSPTPSGSTDTQYF
D gene: NA; J gene: TRBJ2-7; clone size: NA; V gene: TRBV30; CDR3 DNA: TGTGCCTGGAGCCACCGGACAGCTAAATTCTCCTACGAGCAGTACTTC; CDR3 protein: CAWSHRTAKFSYEQYF
D gene: NA; J gene: TRBJ2-7; clone size: NA; V gene: TRBV7-9; CDR3 DNA: TGTGCCAGCAGCCCCATTGTGGAGCAGTACTTC; CDR3 protein: CASSPIVEQYF
D gene: NA; J gene: TRBJ1-2; clone size: NA; V gene: TRBV28; CDR3 DNA: TGTGCCAGCAGTTTCCAGGGCCCCAACTATGGCTACACCTTC; CDR3 protein: CASSFQGPNYGYTF
D gene: NA; J gene: TRBJ2-1; clone size: NA; V gene: TRBV5-1; CDR3 DNA: TGCGCCAGCAGCTACCCTACTAGCTACAATGAGCAGTTCTTC; CDR3 protein: CASSYPTSYNEQFF
D gene: TRBD2; J gene: TRBJ2-5; clone size: NA; V gene: TRBV19; CDR3 DNA: TGTGCCAGTAGTATCGCGCGGGAGGAGACCCAGTACTTC; CDR3 protein: CASSIAREETQYF
D gene: NA; J gene: TRBJ2-1; clone size: NA; V gene: TRBV20-1; CDR3 DNA: TGCAGTGCTAGACCAGATAATGAGCAGTTCTTC; CDR3 protein: CSARPDNEQFF
D gene: NA; J gene: TRBJ2-5; clone size: NA; V gene: TRBV5-4; CDR3 DNA: TGTGCCAGCAGCTGGGCAGGGACTGCGTACCAAGAGACCCAGTACTTC; CDR3 protein: CASSWAGTAYQETQYF
D gene: NA; J gene: TRBJ2-7; clone size: NA; V gene: TRBV29-1; CDR3 DNA: TGCAGCGTTGATGCTAGCGATAGCTCCTACGAGCAGTACTTC; CDR3 protein: CSVDASDSSYEQYF
D gene: NA; J gene: TRBJ1-4; clone size: NA; V gene: TRBV15; CDR3 DNA: TGTGCCACCAGCAGAGATCCCGGGGTTAGGAATGAAAAACTGTTTTTT; CDR3 protein: CATSRDPGVRNEKLFF
D gene: NA; J gene: TRBJ1-2; clone size: NA; V gene: TRBV27; CDR3 DNA: TGTGCCAGCAGTTCACCCTTGACCGGGTCTCTCTATGGCTACACCTTC; CDR3 protein: CASSSPLTGSLYGYTF
D gene: NA; J gene: TRBJ2-7; clone size: NA; V gene: TRBV5-1; CDR3 DNA: TGCGCCAGCAGCGAGACCCTCAGGGGTAAGTCCTACGAGCAGTACTTC; CDR3 protein: CASSETLRGKSYEQYF
D gene: TRBD2; J gene: TRBJ2-7; clone size: NA; V gene: TRBV28; CDR3 DNA: TGTGCCAGCAGGGGACTAGCGGGAGATGAGGGGTTCACCTACGAGCAGTACTTC; CDR3 protein: CASRGLAGDEGFTYEQYF
D gene: NA; J gene: TRBJ1-5; clone size: NA; V gene: TRBV7-2; CDR3 DNA: TGTGCCAGCAGCCGGGACATTAGCAATCAGCCCCAGCATTTT; CDR3 protein: CASSRDISNQPQHF
D gene: TRBD2; J gene: TRBJ2-3; clone size: NA; V gene: TRBV7-6; CDR3 DNA: TGTGCCAGCAGCTTAGGATTATTTCTTATGGCTAGCGGGAGGTCCGGGGATACGCAGTATTTT; CDR3 protein: CASSLGLFLMASGRSGDTQYF
D gene: TRBD1; J gene: TRBJ2-7; clone size: many; V gene: TRBV5-4; CDR3 DNA: TGTGCCAGCAGTTCACAGGGGCGGAACGAGCAGTACTTC; CDR3 protein: CASSSQGRNEQYF
D gene: NA; J gene: TRBJ2-1; clone size: NA; V gene: TRBV28; CDR3 DNA: TGTGCCAGCAGCCCCGCGGCGAGCTCCTACAATGAGCAGTTCTTC; CDR3 protein: CASSPAASSYNEQFF
D gene: NA; J gene: TRBJ1-1; clone size: NA; V gene: TRBV5-4; CDR3 DNA: TGTGCCAGCAGCGGAACAGGGTTCACTGAAGCTTTCTTT; CDR3 protein: CASSGTGFTEAFF
D gene: TRBD1; J gene: TRBJ1-2; clone size: NA; V gene: TRBV6-5; CDR3 DNA: TGTGCCAGCAGGGGACAGGGCGCCCATGGCTACACCTTC; CDR3 protein: CASRGQGAHGYTF
D gene: TRBD1; J gene: TRBJ2-7; clone size: NA; V gene: TRBV13; CDR3 DNA: TGTGCCAGCGGGACGACAGGGAATTACGAGCAGTACTTC; CDR3 protein: CASGTTGNYEQYF
D gene: NA; J gene: TRBJ1-5; clone size: NA; V gene: TRBV4-1; CDR3 DNA: TGCGCCAGCAGCCAAGACCGGTATCAGCCCCAGCATTTT; CDR3 protein: CASSQDRYQPQHF
D gene: NA; J gene: TRBJ1-5; clone size: NA; V gene: TRBV28; CDR3 DNA: TGTGCCAGCAGGGGGGACTACAATCAGCCCCAGCATTTT; CDR3 protein: CASRGDYNQPQHF
D gene: TRBD1; J gene: TRBJ1-5; clone size: NA; V gene: TRBV7-2; CDR3 DNA: TGTGCCAGCAGCCTGACAGGGCCCAATCAGCCCCAGCATTTT; CDR3 protein: CASSLTGPNQPQHF
D gene: NA; J gene: TRBJ1-6; clone size: NA; V gene: TRBV5-1; CDR3 DNA: TGCGCCAGCAGCTTTCCCAGGGAAAGTTCACCCCTCCACTTT; CDR3 protein: CASSFPRESSPLHF
D gene: NA; J gene: TRBJ1-1; clone size: once; V gene: TRBV28; CDR3 DNA: TGTGCCAGTCGTCCGGGACTTCAGAACACTGAAGCTTTCTTT; CDR3 protein: CASRPGLQNTEAFF
D gene: TRBD2; J gene: TRBJ2-7; clone size: NA; V gene: TRBV28; CDR3 DNA: TGTGCCAGCAGTTTCCTACTAGCGGGGAAAACACGCTACGAGCAGTACTTC; CDR3 protein: CASSFLLAGKTRYEQYF
D gene: NA; J gene: TRBJ2-5; clone size: NA; V gene: TRBV12-3/TRBV12-4; CDR3 DNA: TGTGCCAGCAGTACCGGGGGAAATACCCAGTACTTC; CDR3 protein: CASSTGGNTQYF
D gene: TRBD2; J gene: TRBJ2-3; clone size: NA; V gene: TRBV6-1; CDR3 DNA: TGTGCCAGCAGTGAAGCACGTAGCGGGAGAGATACGCAGTATTTT; CDR3 protein: CASSEARSGRDTQYF
D gene: NA; J gene: TRBJ1-5; clone size: once; V gene: TRBV6-1; CDR3 DNA: TGTGCCAGCAGTGACCCCAGGGGAGTTCAGCCCCAGCATTTT; CDR3 protein: CASSDPRGVQPQHF
D gene: NA; J gene: TRBJ2-2; clone size: NA; V gene: TRBV11-2; CDR3 DNA: TGTGCCAGCAGCCAGTACAGGGCGGTCGGGGAGCTGTTTTTT; CDR3 protein: CASSQYRAVGELFF
D gene: NA; J gene: TRBJ1-6; clone size: few; V gene: TRBV30; CDR3 DNA: TGTGCCTGGAGTCTCAACAGGAATTCACCCCTCCACTTT; CDR3 protein: CAWSLNRNSPLHF
D gene: TRBD1; J gene: TRBJ2-7; clone size: NA; V gene: TRBV6-2/TRBV6-3; CDR3 DNA: TGTGCCAGCAGTTACGTCTCCGGGACAGACTCCTACGAGCAGTACTTC; CDR3 protein: CASSYVSGTDSYEQYF
D gene: NA; J gene: TRBJ2-2; clone size: once; V gene: TRBV7-6; CDR3 DNA: TGTGCCAGCAGCCCACTAGTCGGTTCTAACACCGGGGAGCTGTTTTTT; CDR3 protein: CASSPLVGSNTGELFF
D gene: NA; J gene: TRBJ2-7; clone size: NA; V gene: TRBV11-2; CDR3 DNA: TGTGCCAGCAGCTTTGTGGGGGCGGGCTACGAGCAGTACTTC; CDR3 protein: CASSFVGAGYEQYF
D gene: NA; J gene: TRBJ2-7; clone size: NA; V gene: TRBV14; CDR3 DNA: TGTGCCAGCAGCCAAGTAAGCAGGAACTCCTACGAGCAGTACTTC; CDR3 protein: CASSQVSRNSYEQYF
D gene: TRBD1; J gene: TRBJ2-1; clone size: NA; V gene: TRBV20-1; CDR3 DNA: TGCAGTGCTAGAGAGGGGGACAGTGAGTTCTTC; CDR3 protein: CSAREGDSEFF
D gene: TRBD1; J gene: TRBJ1-2; clone size: NA; V gene: TRBV10-1; CDR3 DNA: TGCGCCAGCAGCCTTCACAGGGGATCCGGCTACACCTTC; CDR3 protein: CASSLHRGSGYTF
D gene: TRBD1; J gene: TRBJ1-3; clone size: many; V gene: TRBV7-2; CDR3 DNA: TGTGCCAGCAGCTTATCACAGGGGGCCGGAAACACCATATATTTT; CDR3 protein: CASSLSQGAGNTIYF
D gene: TRBD2; J gene: TRBJ2-1; clone size: NA; V gene: TRBV24-1; CDR3 DNA: TGTGCCACCAGTGATTTCGCGGGAGGCAATGAGCAGTTCTTC; CDR3 protein: CATSDFAGGNEQFF
D gene: NA; J gene: TRBJ2-7; clone size: few; V gene: TRBV4-1; CDR3 DNA: TGCGCCAGCAGCCAAGGGGTGGAAGCGGGTCTCTACGAGCAGTACTTC; CDR3 protein: CASSQGVEAGLYEQYF
D gene: NA; J gene: TRBJ2-3; clone size: once; V gene: TRBV4-1; CDR3 DNA: TGCGCCAGCAGCCAAGATGTCACGAGGATCCCAGATACGCAGTATTTT; CDR3 protein: CASSQDVTRIPDTQYF
D gene: NA; J gene: TRBJ2-4; clone size: NA; V gene: TRBV30; CDR3 DNA: TGTGCCGGGGGCGAGCTGTGCAAATGGGCCAAAAACATTCAGTACTTC; CDR3 protein: CAGGELCKWAKNIQYF